This T cell receptor (beta chain) appears in the sequencing data of a study of post-analysis software for immune sequencing data (dated by TCRdb to the mid-2010s). As for the study more broadly: Disease courses on record covered relapsing-remitting, secondary progressive and progressive-relapsing multiple sclerosis, though some patients had no subtype annotation. The patient repertoires were compared against more than 10 previously published healthy control repertoires obtained from donors aged about 6 to 25 years. A subset of samples was prepared in parallel using single-end sample barcoding, then pooled and co-amplified after Illumina adapter ligation.

Findings and caveats that apply to the study as a whole: Four or five TRBV segments, including TRBV5-6, TRBV5-1 and TRBV20-1, were significantly more frequent in patients than controls. When samples were clustered directly using the F measure, samples prepared in the same batch co-clustered strongly, which prompted a batch-effect correction. The multiple sclerosis patient group was slightly younger than the control group. Compared with controls, multiple sclerosis patients had significantly lower normalized Chao1 diversity, a finding suggesting substantial peripheral T-cell clonal expansion.

To demonstrate the VDJtools post-analysis software, the study profiled TCR beta repertoires from the peripheral blood of 13 young patients with multiple sclerosis. The patients with multiple sclerosis were children and adolescents between about 6 and 15 years of age. The method was PCR. Reads for this sample came from an Illumina HiSeq 2500. Unique molecular identifiers were incorporated into TCR beta cDNA libraries to reduce PCR and sequencing biases. Approximately 500,000 cDNA molecules were obtained per 1 to 10 million input T cells, so each molecule approximated one T cell. The patient libraries were prepared and sequenced with the same protocol used for the earlier healthy control dataset. Within a given batch, samples were prepared together, multiplexed and sequenced on the same HiSeq lane. On the study's bioinformatics: MIGEC was used to process the raw barcoded reads, and molecular identifier groups with only a single read were discarded before consensus assembly and CDR3 extraction. Clonotype tables were post-analysed with VDJtools, and diversity was normalized by down-sampling all datasets to the smallest sample size. To correct batch-related cross-sample contamination, repertoire overlap clustering matched CDR3 amino acid sequences but not nucleotide sequences. TCRdb reanalyzed the raw reads on its own, using fastp at Q25 for trimming and MiXCR for clone calling, and kept in-frame beta chains. CDR3 protein duplicates are merged, each entry listing the most common genes and DNA. These V and J calls derive from TCRdb rather than the authors' analysis. The sample table contains 450,000 to 650,000 distinct CDR3 sequences; only one count was recorded for 44% of them. Together, the top ten hold 1.7% of the sample.

On this clonotype: It has no known antigen specificity. Base-call qualities are not available, and no considerably larger clone is one nucleotide away.

CDR1 and CDR2 (DFQATT, SNEGSKA) derive from the germline V gene (reference sequence). Trimming accounts for 6 bases at V and 6 bases at J, while the number of junction bases matched to no gene is 8. The CDR3 goes from the cysteine to the phenylalanine over 14 residues. Left in the record is the CDR3 DNA by itself, 42 bases read in frame from the first base. In this chain, TRBV20-1 is recombined with TRBJ2-1, with 10 junctional bases fitting TRBD2. Sequencing input: blood. The origin of this receptor is a girl aged 5-17 years with multiple sclerosis. The CDR3 loop reads CSAWTSGRGNEQFF. The DNA sequence is as follows: TGCAGTGCCTGGACTAGCGGACGGGGCAATGAGCAGTTCTTC.